One sample yielded the 9 T cell receptor beta chains listed below, sequenced in a study of vaccination effects on CD4 cells after COVID-19 (dated by TCRdb to between 2020 and 2023). Library construction relied on the immunoSEQ multiplex PCR assay. Not all clones reach the TCRdb copy of this immuneACCESS table, which keeps in-frame sequences only. Checked studies attribute under half of the gap to unresolved V genes and leave the rest unexplained. The sample table contains roughly 56,000 clones; only one count was recorded for 55% to 85% of them. Around 1.2% of the sample is in the top ten clones. In the ViraFEST assay, PBMC were stimulated with viral peptide pools, and TCR sequencing was then used to find antigen-specific CD4+ T cell clonotypes based on their expansion. After 10 to 11 days of culture, CD4+ T cells were isolated with the EasySep CD4+ T cell isolation kit. Two doses of either the BNT162b2 or the mRNA-1273 mRNA SARS-CoV-2 vaccine were administered to participants.

For these TCRs, the target antigens are not known. The specimen was CD4+ T cells from PBMCs cultured with HCoV-229E spike peptides, collected after COVID-19 vaccination. The cell subset or site label corresponds to: HCoV-229E spike overlapping peptide pool stimulation. These receptors originate from a human donor who received a COVID-19 vaccine.

The V gene is TRBV6-6, the J gene TRBJ2-1, with D uncertain. The CDR3 contains 14 residues. V was shortened by 2 bases and J by 2 bases, with 7 bases between the two germline ends. The germline gives CDR1 MNHNY, CDR2 SVGAGI (reference sequence). The DNA of the CDR3 is TGTGCCAGCAGTTACAACCCAACCTACAATGAGCAGTTCTTC. Encoded protein: CASSYNPTYNEQFF.

The genes are TRBV9 and TRBJ2-3, with unresolved D. CDR3 size: 12 residues. Germline-derived CDR1 and CDR2 are SGDLS and YYNGEE. V was pared by 0 bases and J by 3 bases, with 2 bases between. The CDR3 region has the DNA TGTGCCAGCAGCGTAGAGACAGATACGCAGTATTTT. As protein: CASSVETDTQYF.

J is TRBJ1-1 and V is TRBV10-1, with D unclear. The V end lost 6 bases, the J end lost 1 base, and 9 bases lay between the germline ends. CDR3 length: 13 amino acids. Germline-derived CDR1 and CDR2 are WNHNN and SYGVQD (reference sequence). CDR3 sequence reads: CASSLGRNTEAFF. The CDR3 DNA sequence: TGCGCCAGCAGCCTAGGACGGAACACTGAAGCTTTCTTT.

The CDR3 loop is CASNPGGRGHDQPQHF. In nucleotides, the CDR3 is TGTGCCAGCAATCCTGGGGGCAGGGGCCATGATCAGCCCCAGCATTTT. The chain employs TRBV28 and TRBJ1-5, with D possibly being TRBD1 (6 bases). Per germline, CDR1 MDHEN and CDR2 SYDVKM. Trimming shortened V by 7 bases and J by 5 bases, and 21 bases separated the two germline ends. This CDR3 has 16 amino acids. Using reference TRBV28 and TRBJ1-5 for the parts outside the CDR3, the full variable domain is DVKVTQSSRYLVKRTGEKVFLECVQDMDHENMFWYRQDPGLGLRLIYFSYDVKMKEKGDIPEGYSVSREKKERFSLILESASTNQTSMYLCASNPGGRGHDQPQHFGDGTRLSIL.

The V gene is TRBV4-1, the J gene TRBJ2-1; D gene uncertain. CDR1 and CDR2 from the germline V gene are MGHRA and YSYEKL. Trimming removed 1 base from V and 8 bases from J, with 9 bases in between. This CDR3 has 13 residues. CDR3 bases: TGCGCCAGCAGCCAAGTTAACGGGTATGAGCAGTTCTTC. This translates into CASSQVNGYEQFF.

The V gene is TRBV7-2, the J gene TRBJ1-5; the D is unclear. There are 13 residues in the CDR3. Per germline, CDR1 SGHTA and CDR2 FQGNSA. V lost 1 base and J 7 bases, leaving 8 bases between the germline ends. CDR3 residues: CASSLDPLQPQHF. The CDR3 nucleotides are TGTGCCAGCAGCTTAGATCCTCTGCAGCCCCAGCATTTT.

This chain connects TRBV11-2 to TRBJ2-1; the D gene is possibly TRBD2 (5 bases). There are 13 residues in the CDR3. Trimming took 3 bases from V and 10 from J, leaving 13 bases between them. Per germline, CDR1 SGHAT and CDR2 FQNNGV. The CDR3 loop is CASSFSSGSEQFF. CDR3 nucleotide sequence: TGTGCCAGCAGCTTCAGTTCGGGGAGCGAGCAGTTCTTC.

This clone appeared once. The V call is TRBV7-3, the J call TRBJ1-1; 7 nucleotides agree with TRBD1. Germline trimming cut 5 bases from V and 6 bases from J; bases unmatched to any gene: 6. Germline V gene data show CDR1 as SGHTA and CDR2 as FQGTGA. The CDR3 is 13 residues long. The DNA for the CDR3 is TGTGCCAGCAGCAAAACCACAGGGGCTGAAGCTTTCTTT. As protein: CASSKTTGAEAFF.

Only one count was recorded for this clone. The V call is TRBV2, the J call TRBJ2-3, with 8 bases aligning to TRBD1. The CDR3 length is 17 residues. The junction had 15 bases not matched to a gene; V was cut back by 2 bases and J by 8 bases. The V gene's germline CDR1 is SNHLY and CDR2 FYNNEI. CDR3 sequence reads: CASSEMGRTGRPGTQYF. The CDR3 coding sequence is TGTGCCAGCAGTGAAATGGGGAGGACAGGGCGTCCCGGTACGCAGTATTTT.